These 21 T cell receptor beta chains were all obtained from the same sample, sequenced in a study of T cells in Graves' hyperthyroidism and ophthalmopathy. RNA transcripts were the template for amplifying TCR beta CDR3 regions. Researchers ran a first-round RT-PCR on the TCR CDR3 using the HTBI primer set. MiXCR, applied by TCRdb to the multiplex PCR reads, yields one record per CDR3 protein. Of around 300,000 distinct CDR3 sequences in the sample, roughly 13% were seen once. The sample consisted of blood. All receptors derive from a woman between 40 and 55 years old with Graves' hyperthyroidism.

There are many counts of this clonotype. The chain employs TRBV20-1 and TRBJ2-1; tentative D call: TRBD2 (5 bases). CDR3 length equals 17 residues. Trimming left V 6 bases short and J 0 bases short, with 21 bases between. Germline values: CDR1 DFQATT, CDR2 SNEGSKA (reference sequence). The CDR3 bases are TGCAGTGCAACGAACCCCAGCGGCAGCCGCTCCTACAATGAGCAGTTCTTC. It translates to CSATNPSGSRSYNEQFF.

This clonotype was detected ten times or more. The DNA of the CDR3 is TGTGCCAGCTCAGATTTTAGCACAGATACGCAGTATTTT. Residues: CASSDFSTDTQYF. The chain employs TRBV18 and TRBJ2-3, with no clear D. Germline V CDR1 and CDR2: KGHSH, LQKENI. The V end was cut by 5 bases, the J end by 0 bases, with 6 bases between. The CDR3 spans 13 residues.

This clonotype was recorded at least ten times. The rearrangement joins TRBV28 to TRBJ1-5; 7 bases match TRBD1. Germline trimming cut 3 bases from V and 7 bases from J; bases unmatched to any gene: 3. This CDR3 has 13 residues. Per the germline V gene, CDR1 is MDHEN and CDR2 is SYDVKM. Written as DNA, the CDR3 is TGTGCCAGCAGTTTCTCAGGGGGACAGCCCCAGCATTTT. Protein sequence: CASSFSGGQPQHF.

Only a few counts were recorded for this clonotype. V gene TRBV19 combines with J gene TRBJ2-3, with D possibly being TRBD2 (5 bases). The CDR3 contains 13 residues. Trimming shortened V by 7 bases and J by 5 bases, and 13 bases separated the two germline ends. Germline values: CDR1 LNHDA, CDR2 SQIVND (reference sequence). The DNA of the CDR3 is TGTGCCAGTACCCATCGCAGCGGAGATACGCAGTATTTT. Protein: CASTHRSGDTQYF.

This clonotype was observed at least ten times. The CDR3 sequence: CASSFGADRHEQYF. CDR3 nucleotide sequence: TGTGCCAGCAGTTTTGGGGCAGACAGGCACGAGCAGTACTTC. This sequence joins TRBV12-3 or TRBV12-4 and TRBJ2-7; D is possibly TRBD1 (6 bases). This CDR3 has 14 residues. V dropped 3 bases and J dropped 5 bases, with 14 bases sitting between them.

This clonotype was recorded at least ten times. This rearrangement joins TRBV28 to TRBJ2-2; no definite D call. Germline CDR1 and CDR2: MDHEN and SYDVKM. This CDR3 region has 16 residues. Trimming pared 3 bases from V and 4 bases from J, leaving 15 bases between. CDR3 sequence (DNA): TGTGCCAGCAGTTTGTACTCGTTAGTGAGCACCGGGGAGCTGTTTTTT. This encodes CASSLYSLVSTGELFF.

In this sample, this clonotype turned up many times. The chain carries TRBV25-1 and TRBJ2-7; TRBD1 matches 8 bases. Germline V CDR1 and CDR2: MGHDK, SYGVNS. This CDR3 is 14 amino acids long. The J segment lost 3 bases and the V segment lost 5 bases, leaving 6 bases of the junction unmatched. This chain's CDR3 is CASSSQGAGYEQYF. For the CDR3, the DNA is TGTGCCAGCAGTTCCCAGGGGGCCGGCTACGAGCAGTACTTC.

The chain has TRBV28 and TRBJ2-1, with D tentatively TRBD1 (6 bases). CDR1 is MDHEN and CDR2 is SYDVKM in the germline V gene. This CDR3 region has 15 residues. V lost 6 bases and J lost 10, with 22 bases in between. The CDR3 protein is CASRSGQGDTGEQFF. The CDR3, as DNA: TGTGCCAGCAGGTCGGGACAAGGGGACACCGGGGAGCAGTTCTTC.

In this sample, this clonotype turned up many times. The chain is built from TRBV30 and TRBJ2-1; possibly TRBD2 for D (5 bases). The CDR3 consists of 12 residues. Germline V gene lookup returns CDR1 GTSNPN and CDR2 SVGIG (reference sequence). The V end lost 3 bases, the J end lost 8 bases, and 11 bases lay between the germline ends. The CDR3 coding sequence is TGTGCCTGGAGAAGGTCCGGGGATGAGCAGTTCTTC. Translating gives CAWRRSGDEQFF.

This clonotype came up many times. This chain uses TRBV3-1 with TRBJ2-7; the match to TRBD2 covers 7 bases. Germline V lookup: CDR1 LGHDT, CDR2 YNNKEL (reference sequence). V shed 2 bases, J shed 3 bases, and the junction held 7 bases outside the gene matches. CDR3 length equals 15 residues. The CDR3 is CASSQSGLVYYEQYF. Here the CDR3 DNA reads TGTGCCAGCAGCCAAAGTGGACTAGTCTACTACGAGCAGTACTTC.

The chain combines TRBV10-2 with TRBJ1-1; no firm D call. The V and J ends lost 6 bases and 5 bases respectively, with 13 bases between them. Germline V gene sequence: CDR1 WSHSY, CDR2 SAAADI. This CDR3 is 13 amino acids long. CDR3 sequence (DNA): TGCGCCAGCAGACAAGGGTTAGGAACTGAAGCTTTCTTT. Translated, it gives CASRQGLGTEAFF.

This clonotype was seen ten or more times. The chain employs TRBV28 and TRBJ1-1; D call uncertain. CDR1 MDHEN and CDR2 SYDVKM come from the germline V gene. This CDR3 region has 13 residues. V was shortened by 5 bases and J by 4 bases, with 11 bases between the two germline ends. The CDR3 loop is CASSPAASTEAFF. Written as DNA, the CDR3 is TGTGCCAGCAGTCCGGCGGCGTCCACTGAAGCTTTCTTT.

Worth noting for this clonotype: A much larger clone differs by one base, so this may be a read error. This sequence joins TRBV7-9 and TRBJ2-3; TRBD2 aligns across 8 bases. Per the germline V gene, CDR1 is SEHNR and CDR2 is FQNEAQ (reference sequence). CDR3 length: 16 residues. V dropped 7 bases and J dropped 3; count of bases not matched to a gene: 12. The CDR3 sequence is CASNLGLAGLTDTQYF. The CDR3 DNA reads TGTGCCAGCAACTTGGGGCTAGCGGGTTTAACAGATACGCAGTATTTT.

This clonotype was observed a handful of times. In DNA form, the CDR3 reads TGCGCCAGCAGCTTGGCCCGCGGGGTCAACACCGGGGAGCTGTTTTTT. As protein: CASSLARGVNTGELFF. V is TRBV5-1 and J is TRBJ2-2, with TRBD2 as a possible D gene (6 bases). V lost 0 bases to trimming and J lost 2 bases, with 11 bases between them. The CDR3 spans 16 residues. Looked up from germline, CDR1 is SGHRS and CDR2 is YFSETQ.

This clonotype was picked up a small number of times. This rearrangement joins TRBV7-9 to TRBJ2-5, with D unclear. Germline loops: CDR1 SEHNR, CDR2 FQNEAQ (reference sequence). V was clipped by 7 bases and J by 1 base, with 13 bases between them. The CDR3 is 14 residues long. Here the CDR3 DNA reads TGTGCCAGCAACCAGCTGGGCAGCCAAGAGACCCAGTACTTC. Protein sequence: CASNQLGSQETQYF.

This clonotype was recorded many times. This chain joins TRBV7-2 and TRBJ2-3; 10 nucleotides line up with TRBD2. Trimming cost V 3 bases and J 5 bases; bases outside gene matches: 11. The CDR3 extends over 17 amino acids. In germline, CDR1 is SGHTA, CDR2 FQGNSA. DNA for the CDR3: TGTGCCAGCAGCTTCAGCCCGCATGGGACTAGCGTAGATACGCAGTATTTT. Amino acids: CASSFSPHGTSVDTQYF.

The chain combines TRBV29-1 with TRBJ2-4; TRBD1 might be the D (5 bases). V was pared by 6 bases and J by 3 bases, with 12 bases between. The CDR3 consists of 13 residues. The germline V gene encodes CDR1 SQVTM and CDR2 ANQGSEA. The CDR3 region has the DNA TGCAGCGTCCTATATCAGGGCAAAAACATTCAGTACTTC. Its protein product is CSVLYQGKNIQYF.

The V call is TRBV27, the J call TRBJ1-5; possibly TRBD1 for D (5 bases). The ends were cut back, 3 bases at V and 6 bases at J, with 12 bases in the middle. CDR3 length: 14 residues. Germline loops: CDR1 MNHEY, CDR2 SMNVEV (reference sequence). CDR3 DNA: TGTGCCAGCAGTTTTACAGGCATGGGTCAGCCCCAGCATTTT. Protein sequence: CASSFTGMGQPQHF.

This clonotype appeared a few times. The V gene is TRBV5-5, the J gene TRBJ2-3; 8 bases agree with TRBD2. The CDR3 extends over 17 amino acids. V trimming: 4 bases; J trimming: 5 bases; junction bases outside the gene matches: 15. Germline-derived CDR1 and CDR2 are SGHKS and YYEKEE (reference sequence). This CDR3 reads CASSREPLAVTIDTQYF. CDR3 in DNA: TGTGCCAGCAGCAGGGAACCACTAGCGGTGACTATAGATACGCAGTATTTT. Supplemented by reference TRBV5-5 and TRBJ2-3, the full variable domain reads DAGVTQSPTHLIKTRGQQVTLRCSPISGHKSVSWYQQVLGQGPQFIFQYYEKEERGRGNFPDRFSARQFPNYSSELNVNALLLGDSALYLCASSREPLAVTIDTQYFGPGTRLTVL.

This clonotype was observed at least ten times. This chain joins TRBV20-1 and TRBJ2-5; 11 nucleotides match TRBD2. This CDR3 is built from 15 residues. The trim removed 4 bases at V and 3 bases at J, leaving 7 bases unmatched. Germline V gene data show CDR1 as DFQATT and CDR2 as SNEGSKA (reference sequence). The CDR3 DNA is TGCAGTGCTACACTAGCGGGAGAGAGTGAAGAGACCCAGTACTTC. This encodes CSATLAGESEETQYF.

This clonotype has at least ten counts. A much larger clone is a single base away; this may be a read error. V usage is TRBV10-3 and J usage is TRBJ1-1; D possibly corresponds to TRBD1 (5 bases). V was cut by 3 bases and J by 1 base, with 6 bases left in between. In germline, CDR1 is ENHRY, CDR2 SYGVKD. The CDR3 has 13 residues. The CDR3 protein is CAISDQGNTEAFF. The CDR3 DNA follows: TGTGCCATCAGTGACCAGGGGAACACTGAAGCTTTCTTT.